These 17 T cell receptor beta chains originate from one sample sequenced in a study of blood T cell repertoires in COVID-19. The repertoire was sequenced with immunoSEQ multiplex PCR; TCRdb's copy has only in-frame clones and lacks some. The table shows about 520,000 clones, with 75% to 90% occurring only once. The specimen was peripheral blood. The receptor source for this set is a human donor in a cohort sampled during active COVID-19.

CDR3 protein: CASSVTGGNQPQHF. CDR3 coding DNA: TGTGCCAGCAGTGTAACGGGGGGCAATCAGCCCCAGCATTTT. The chain uses TRBV25-1 and TRBJ1-5, with a weak D call TRBD1 (5 bases). Germline-derived CDR1 and CDR2 are MGHDK and SYGVNS. V lost 4 bases, J lost 2 bases, and 9 bases lay in between. This CDR3 is built from 14 residues.

V gene TRBV9 combines with J gene TRBJ2-3; no reliable D call. Between the trimmed V and J ends, which lost 0 bases and 3 bases, there was a span of 8 bases. CDR1 SGDLS and CDR2 YYNGEE come from the germline V gene. This CDR3 region has 14 residues. Here the CDR3 DNA reads TGTGCCAGCAGCGTAGACGGCGGTACAGATACGCAGTATTTT. Encoded protein: CASSVDGGTDTQYF.

The rearrangement joins TRBV27 to TRBJ2-7, with a tentative D call TRBD2 (6 bases). The germline CDR1 and CDR2 sequences are MNHEY and SMNVEV (reference sequence). V was shortened by 1 base and J by 9 bases, with 13 bases between the two germline ends. The CDR3 is 13 residues long. CDR3 region: CASSLFRGEGQYF. CDR3 in DNA: TGTGCCAGCAGTTTATTTCGCGGGGAAGGGCAGTACTTC.

V usage is TRBV19 and J usage is TRBJ2-7, with D tentatively TRBD1 (6 bases). The CDR3 runs to 14 residues. Trimming took 3 bases from V and 3 from J, leaving 12 bases between them. CDR1 is LNHDA and CDR2 is SQIVND in the germline V gene (reference sequence). This chain's CDR3 is CASSMSRGYYEQYF. CDR3 bases: TGTGCCAGTAGTATGAGCAGGGGATACTACGAGCAGTACTTC.

The CDR3 DNA follows: TGTGCCAGCAGTTCGGTCGGGAGAGCATCAGAGCAGTACTTC. The encoded protein is CASSSVGRASEQYF. The chain links TRBV28 to TRBJ2-7, with TRBD2 as a possible D gene (6 bases). Per the germline V gene, CDR1 is MDHEN and CDR2 is SYDVKM. This CDR3 contains 14 residues. V lost 4 bases to trimming and J lost 7 bases, with 17 bases between them.

This clone was seen once. The chain links TRBV2 to TRBJ2-3; D is perhaps TRBD2 (5 bases). Germline lookup yields CDR1 SNHLY and CDR2 FYNNEI. Deletions cut 4 bases from V and 2 bases from J, with 10 bases between. The CDR3 consists of 14 residues. The CDR3 is CASSGTGYTDTQYF. In DNA form, the CDR3 reads TGTGCCAGCAGTGGGACGGGATACACAGATACGCAGTATTTT.

The chain uses TRBV9 and TRBJ2-7, with D perhaps matching TRBD1 (7 bases). Trimming took off 0 bases at V and 3 bases at J, with 13 bases between the two ends. This CDR3 region has 15 residues. Germline V gives CDR1 SGDLS, CDR2 YYNGEE. The CDR3 DNA is TGTGCCAGCAGCGTAGATCAGGGGGGAGGCTACGAGCAGTACTTC. It encodes CASSVDQGGGYEQYF.

V and J are TRBV30 and TRBJ2-1; the D gene is possibly TRBD2 (6 bases). The CDR3 extends over 13 amino acids. Germline CDR1 reads GTSNPN; CDR2 reads SVGIG (reference sequence). Trimming stripped 4 bases from V and 5 bases from J, with 12 bases between. This CDR3 is CAWMFSGDNEQFF. The DNA for the CDR3 is TGTGCCTGGATGTTTTCGGGGGACAATGAGCAGTTCTTC.

This chain connects TRBV6-5 to TRBJ1-4, with TRBD1 matching over 8 bases. CDR1 is MNHEY and CDR2 is SVGAGI in the germline V gene. V lost 10 bases and J lost 4; bases outside the gene matches: 8. The CDR3 runs 14 residues. The CDR3 is CATCVTGDNEKLFF. The CDR3 DNA reads as TGTGCCACCTGCGTGACAGGGGATAATGAAAAACTGTTTTTT.

This clone was found a few times. A read error may produce the germline difference seen at one junction end. V gene TRBV28 combines with J gene TRBJ2-7, with 10 positions matching TRBD2. Germline CDR1 MDHEN, CDR2 SYDVKM. CDR3 length: 14 amino acids. CDR3 region: CASSPSGSSHEQYF. The CDR3 region has the DNA TGTGCCAGCAGCCCTAGCGGGAGCTCCCACGAGCAGTACTTC.

The rearrangement links TRBV4-3 to TRBJ2-7, with a possible D match to TRBD2 (6 bases). V was clipped by 1 base and J by 0 bases, with 13 bases between them. CDR1 is LGHNA, CDR2 YSLEER, per germline. The CDR3 covers 16 residues. The CDR3 DNA is TGCGCCAGCAGCCAAGGAGGCGGGCGGGACTCCTACGAGCAGTACTTC. Translated: CASSQGGGRDSYEQYF.

This clone was detected once. The chain joins TRBV4-1 to TRBJ2-7, with D perhaps TRBD2 (5 bases). Trimming shortened V by 0 bases and J by 5 bases, and 5 bases separated the two germline ends. From germline, CDR1 is MGHRA and CDR2 YSYEKL. The CDR3 is 12 amino acids. Written as DNA, the CDR3 is TGCGCCAGCAGCCAAGACGGGGACGAGCAGTACTTC. Translation: CASSQDGDEQYF.

CDR3 residues: CASSLRVAGRTDTQYF. In DNA form, the CDR3 reads TGCGCCAGCAGCTTGAGGGTAGCGGGACGCACAGATACGCAGTATTTT. The rearrangement links TRBV5-1 to TRBJ2-3; 8 bases match TRBD2. CDR1 SGHRS and CDR2 YFSETQ come from the germline V gene. This CDR3 spans 16 amino acids. V trimming: 1 base; J trimming: 1 base; junction bases outside the gene matches: 5.

The chain employs TRBV5-8 and TRBJ2-7; tentatively, D is TRBD1 (5 bases). CDR3 length: 12 amino acids. Deletions cut 4 bases from V and 3 bases from J, with 8 bases between. From germline, CDR1 is SGHTS and CDR2 YDEGEE. CDR3 residues: CASSGDSYEQYF. In DNA form, the CDR3 reads TGTGCCAGCAGCGGCGACAGCTACGAGCAGTACTTC.

This clone was detected a few times. V is TRBV19 and J is TRBJ2-7, with TRBD2 identical over 11 bases. The CDR3 runs 15 residues. The germline gives CDR1 LNHDA, CDR2 SQIVND (reference sequence). The trim removed 2 bases at V and 5 bases at J, leaving 5 bases unmatched. The CDR3 sequence: CASSILGLAGHEQYF. The DNA of the CDR3 is TGTGCCAGTAGTATACTCGGACTAGCGGGTCACGAGCAGTACTTC.

The chain uses TRBV4-3 and TRBJ2-1, with D possibly matching TRBD2 (5 bases). This CDR3 has 15 amino acids. Germline V CDR1 and CDR2: LGHNA, YSLEER. Trimming removed 4 bases from V and 5 bases from J, with 15 bases in between. The CDR3 sequence is CASSPGRGWDNEQFF. For the CDR3, the DNA is TGCGCCAGCAGCCCTGGTCGAGGGTGGGACAATGAGCAGTTCTTC.

The genes are TRBV30 and TRBJ1-2, with 12 bases matching TRBD1. The CDR3 extends over 15 amino acids. V lost 0 bases and J lost 8; bases outside the gene matches: 7. In germline, CDR1 is GTSNPN, CDR2 SVGIG (reference sequence). The CDR3 here is CAWSVRGQGASGYTF. The CDR3 bases are TGTGCCTGGAGTGTAAGGGGACAGGGGGCGAGCGGCTACACCTTC.